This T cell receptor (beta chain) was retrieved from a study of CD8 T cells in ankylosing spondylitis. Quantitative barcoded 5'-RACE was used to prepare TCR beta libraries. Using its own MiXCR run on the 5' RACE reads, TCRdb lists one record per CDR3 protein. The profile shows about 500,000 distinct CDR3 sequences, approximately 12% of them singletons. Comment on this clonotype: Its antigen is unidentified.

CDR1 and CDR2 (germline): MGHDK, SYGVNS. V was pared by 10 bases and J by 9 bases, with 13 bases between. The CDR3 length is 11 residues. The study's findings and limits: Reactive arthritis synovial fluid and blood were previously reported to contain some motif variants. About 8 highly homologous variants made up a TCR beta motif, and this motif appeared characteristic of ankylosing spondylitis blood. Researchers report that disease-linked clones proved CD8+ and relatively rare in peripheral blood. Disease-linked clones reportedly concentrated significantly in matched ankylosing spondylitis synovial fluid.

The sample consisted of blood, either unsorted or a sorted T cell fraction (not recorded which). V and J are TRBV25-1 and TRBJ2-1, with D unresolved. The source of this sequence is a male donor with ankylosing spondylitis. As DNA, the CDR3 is TGTGCCACCACGTCAATAAGTGAGCAGTTCTTC. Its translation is CATTSISEQFF.